This TCR beta chain was recorded in a study of T-cell memory formation after mild COVID-19. This clonotype occurred a few times. The CDR3 spans 14 residues. Trimming cost V 2 bases and J 2 bases, with 9 bases left between them. Germline V CDR1 and CDR2: SGHTA, FQGNSA. Via MiXCR, TCRdb re-called the 5' RACE reads, giving one row per CDR3 protein. Of approximately 250,000 distinct CDR3 sequences listed, approximately 15% are singletons. V is TRBV7-2 and J is TRBJ1-2, with TRBD1 as a possible D gene (6 bases). The sequence was collected from a man younger than 30 who had mild COVID-19 (a few samples of this study predate the infection). Cell type and time point are not known. The sequencing input was PBMCs or a T cell subset sorted from them (not recorded which). The CDR3 loop is CASSLFQGNYGYTF. For the CDR3, the DNA is TGTGCCAGCAGCTTATTTCAGGGGAACTATGGCTACACCTTC.